This passage covers 14 T cell receptor beta chains from one sample sequenced in a study of blood T cells in healthy people across ages. Then a second PCR, running roughly 7 to 11 cycles, was carried out with a sample-barcoded 5' primer and a J-beta primer mix. TCRdb ran MiXCR on the 5' RACE reads and lists one entry per CDR3 protein. Counted here are over 950,000 distinct CDR3 sequences, 35% to 40% occurring once; the ten biggest clones make up roughly 13%. Sequencing was carried out using blood. The receptors shown here come from a young man in good health.

This clonotype was counted a few times. The chain links TRBV7-9 to TRBJ2-7; D might be TRBD1 (6 bases). The CDR3 has 15 amino acids. V was trimmed by 1 base and J by 0 bases, leaving 10 bases between them. CDR1 is SEHNR, CDR2 FQNEAQ, per germline (reference sequence). CDR3 nucleotides: TGTGCCAGCAGCTTAGAAGACAGGAGCTCCTACGAGCAGTACTTC. Residues: CASSLEDRSSYEQYF.

Many counts were recorded for this clonotype. V is TRBV4-3 and J is TRBJ2-7; the D gene is possibly TRBD1 (5 bases). Deletions cut 0 bases from V and 6 bases from J, with 12 bases between. Germline loops: CDR1 LGHNA, CDR2 YSLEER. This CDR3 region has 14 residues. The CDR3 protein is CASSQDYGAVEQYF. The CDR3 coding sequence is TGCGCCAGCAGCCAAGATTATGGGGCAGTCGAGCAGTACTTC.

J is TRBJ2-7 and V is TRBV20-1, with 7 bases fitting TRBD1. Germline-derived CDR1 and CDR2 are DFQATT and SNEGSKA (reference sequence). The CDR3 length is 14 residues. Trimming cost V 3 bases and J 0 bases; bases outside gene matches: 5. In nucleotides, the CDR3 is TGCAGTGCTAGTCCCGGGACAGCCTCCTACGAGCAGTACTTC. This translates into CSASPGTASYEQYF.

The rearrangement uses TRBV10-3 and TRBJ2-5; D unclear. CDR3 length: 12 amino acids. The germline V and J ends were trimmed by 4 bases and 11 bases, with 14 bases remaining between them. Germline V gives CDR1 ENHRY, CDR2 SYGVKD. CDR3 nucleotide sequence: TGTGCCATCAGTGCAGGTAATGGCCAGCAGTACTTC. Protein: CAISAGNGQQYF.

The rearrangement joins TRBV21-1 to TRBJ1-1; the D call in the table, TRBD1, was not verified against the DNA. TRBV21-1 is listed as a pseudogene. The CDR3 has 16 amino acids. The DNA for the CDR3 is TGTGCCAGCAGCAAACGGCGACACCCGGACAACACTGAAGCTTTCTTT. Translation gives CASSKRRHPDNTEAFF.

The V and J genes are TRBV7-9 and TRBJ1-1; tentative D call: TRBD1 (5 bases). The CDR3 loop spans 17 amino acids. Germline V gives CDR1 SEHNR, CDR2 FQNEAQ (reference sequence). V dropped 1 base and J dropped 0 bases, with 15 bases sitting between them. CDR3 DNA sequence: TGTGCCAGCAGCTTAGTAAGGGGCGTGGTAATGAACACTGAAGCTTTCTTT. As protein: CASSLVRGVVMNTEAFF.

V usage is TRBV25-1 and J usage is TRBJ1-1; D gene uncertain. V was cut by 0 bases and J by 5 bases, with 7 bases left in between. This CDR3 is 13 amino acids long. Germline V lookup: CDR1 MGHDK, CDR2 SYGVNS. The CDR3 is CASSEYPGTEAFF. The CDR3 DNA is TGTGCCAGCAGTGAATACCCTGGGACTGAAGCTTTCTTT.

This clonotype was found a few times. The V gene is TRBV27, the J gene TRBJ2-7, with a possible D match to TRBD2 (5 bases). V gave up 4 bases and J gave up 3 bases, with 10 bases separating them. This CDR3 contains 13 residues. Germline V lookup: CDR1 MNHEY, CDR2 SMNVEV (reference sequence). This chain's CDR3 is CASSSGIYYEQYF. For the CDR3, the DNA is TGTGCCAGCAGTTCGGGAATTTACTACGAGCAGTACTTC.

The table lists this clonotype with a few counts. V and J are TRBV28 and TRBJ1-1, with D possibly TRBD1 on 5 matching bases. The CDR3 spans 18 residues. The germline V gene encodes CDR1 MDHEN and CDR2 SYDVKM. Trimming took 2 bases from V and 5 from J, leaving 24 bases between them. This CDR3 is CASSLGPDGGGAGTEAFF. The CDR3 bases are TGTGCCAGCAGTTTAGGGCCTGACGGGGGAGGCGCGGGGACTGAAGCTTTCTTT.

This clonotype was counted many times. The chain joins TRBV4-3 to TRBJ1-4; D possibly corresponds to TRBD1 (6 bases). Trimming stripped 6 bases from V and 8 bases from J, with 19 bases between. Germline V gene sequence: CDR1 LGHNA, CDR2 YSLEER. The CDR3 totals 15 residues. In nucleotides, the CDR3 is TGCGCCAGCAGTAACGGAAACAGGGAAGGCGAAAAACTGTTTTTT. The encoded protein is CASSNGNREGEKLFF.

A few counts support this clonotype. This chain links TRBV5-1 with TRBJ2-3; 9 bases are a match to TRBD1. The CDR3 covers 17 residues. J lost 0 bases, V lost 5 bases, and 10 bases had no gene match. Germline CDR1 and CDR2: SGHRS and YFSETQ. In DNA, the CDR3 is TGCGCCAGCAGTCGCCGACAGGGGGGGATTAGCACAGATACGCAGTATTTT. Protein: CASSRRQGGISTDTQYF.

The V gene is TRBV7-9, the J gene TRBJ1-2, with 7 bases that match TRBD1. V trimming: 7 bases; J trimming: 3 bases; junction bases outside the gene matches: 8. Germline V gene sequence: CDR1 SEHNR, CDR2 FQNEAQ (reference sequence). This CDR3 is built from 14 residues. The CDR3 here is CASIPTGTDYGYTF. In nucleotides, the CDR3 is TGTGCCAGCATTCCGACAGGGACCGACTATGGCTACACCTTC.

The table lists this clonotype with a few counts. V and J are TRBV20-1 and TRBJ2-1; no clear D gene. The germline gives CDR1 DFQATT, CDR2 SNEGSKA (reference sequence). The V and J ends lost 1 base and 7 bases respectively, with 8 bases between them. There are 12 residues in the CDR3. This chain's CDR3 is CSARVWGNEQFF. DNA for the CDR3: TGCAGTGCTAGAGTTTGGGGTAATGAGCAGTTCTTC.

The rearrangement joins TRBV6-6 to TRBJ2-5; D is uncertain. Per the germline V gene, CDR1 is MNHNY and CDR2 is SVGAGI (reference sequence). The germline V and J ends were trimmed by 2 bases and 0 bases, with 4 bases remaining between them. The CDR3 totals 13 residues. The CDR3 DNA reads TGTGCCAGCAGTTACGCCTACCAAGAGACCCAGTACTTC. Its protein is CASSYAYQETQYF.